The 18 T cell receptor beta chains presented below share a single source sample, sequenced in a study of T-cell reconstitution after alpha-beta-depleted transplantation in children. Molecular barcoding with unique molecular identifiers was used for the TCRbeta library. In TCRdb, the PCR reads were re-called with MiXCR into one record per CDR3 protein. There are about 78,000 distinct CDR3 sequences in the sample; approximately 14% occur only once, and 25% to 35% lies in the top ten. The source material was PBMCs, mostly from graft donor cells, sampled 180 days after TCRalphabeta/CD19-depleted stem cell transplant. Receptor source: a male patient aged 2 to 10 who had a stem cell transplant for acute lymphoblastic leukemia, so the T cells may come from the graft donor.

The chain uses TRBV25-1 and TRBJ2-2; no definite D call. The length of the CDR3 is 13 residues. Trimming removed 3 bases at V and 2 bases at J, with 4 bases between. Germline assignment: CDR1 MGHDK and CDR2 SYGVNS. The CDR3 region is CASSDFNTGELFF. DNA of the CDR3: TGTGCCAGCAGTGATTTTAACACCGGGGAGCTGTTTTTT.

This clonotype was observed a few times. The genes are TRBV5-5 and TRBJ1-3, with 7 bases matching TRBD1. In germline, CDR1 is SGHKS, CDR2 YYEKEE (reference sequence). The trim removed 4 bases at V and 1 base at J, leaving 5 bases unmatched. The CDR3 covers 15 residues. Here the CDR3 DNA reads TGTGCCAGCAGCACGGGACAGCTTTCTGGAAACACCATATATTTT. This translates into CASSTGQLSGNTIYF.

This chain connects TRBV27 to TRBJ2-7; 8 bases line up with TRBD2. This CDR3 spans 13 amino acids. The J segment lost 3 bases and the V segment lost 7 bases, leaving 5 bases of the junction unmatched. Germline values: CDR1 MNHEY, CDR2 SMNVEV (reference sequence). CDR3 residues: CASTTSGNYEQYF. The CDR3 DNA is TGTGCCAGCACCACTAGCGGAAACTACGAGCAGTACTTC.

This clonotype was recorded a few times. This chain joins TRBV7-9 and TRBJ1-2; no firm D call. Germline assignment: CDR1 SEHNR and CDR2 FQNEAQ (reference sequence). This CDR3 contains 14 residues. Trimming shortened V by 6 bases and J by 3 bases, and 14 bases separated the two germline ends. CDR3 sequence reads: CASSFRAEDYGYTF. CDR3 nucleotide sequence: TGTGCCAGCAGTTTTAGAGCGGAGGACTATGGCTACACCTTC. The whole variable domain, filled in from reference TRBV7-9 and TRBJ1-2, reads DTGVSQNPRHKITKRGQNVTFRCDPISEHNRLYWYRQTLGQGPEFLTYFQNEAQLEKSRLLSDRFSAERPKGSFSTLEIQRTEQGDSAMYLCASSFRAEDYGYTFGSGTRLTVV.

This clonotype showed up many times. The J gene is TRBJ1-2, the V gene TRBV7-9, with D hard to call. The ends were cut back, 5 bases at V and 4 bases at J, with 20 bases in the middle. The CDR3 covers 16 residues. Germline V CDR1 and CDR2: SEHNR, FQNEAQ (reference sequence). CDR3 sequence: CASSHPEGLGVYGYTF. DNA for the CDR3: TGTGCCAGCAGCCACCCCGAGGGCCTCGGGGTCTATGGCTACACCTTC.

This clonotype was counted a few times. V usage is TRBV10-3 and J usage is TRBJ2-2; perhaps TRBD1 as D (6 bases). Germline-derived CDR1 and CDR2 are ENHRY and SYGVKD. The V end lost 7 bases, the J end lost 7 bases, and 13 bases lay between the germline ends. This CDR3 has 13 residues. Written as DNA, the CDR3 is TGTGCCATCAAGGGACAAACCATCGGGGAGCTGTTTTTT. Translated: CAIKGQTIGELFF.

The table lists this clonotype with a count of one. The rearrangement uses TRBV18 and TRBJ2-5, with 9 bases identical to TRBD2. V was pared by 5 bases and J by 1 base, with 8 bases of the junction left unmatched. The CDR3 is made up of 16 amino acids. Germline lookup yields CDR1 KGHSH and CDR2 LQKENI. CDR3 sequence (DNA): TGTGCCAGCTCATTGCCTAGCGGGGATTTCCAAGAGACCCAGTACTTC. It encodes CASSLPSGDFQETQYF.

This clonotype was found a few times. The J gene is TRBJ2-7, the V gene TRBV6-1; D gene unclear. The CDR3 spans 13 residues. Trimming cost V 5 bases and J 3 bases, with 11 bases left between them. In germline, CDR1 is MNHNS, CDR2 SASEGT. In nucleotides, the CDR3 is TGTGCCAGCAGTCGACTGCTTCTCTACGAGCAGTACTTC. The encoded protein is CASSRLLLYEQYF.

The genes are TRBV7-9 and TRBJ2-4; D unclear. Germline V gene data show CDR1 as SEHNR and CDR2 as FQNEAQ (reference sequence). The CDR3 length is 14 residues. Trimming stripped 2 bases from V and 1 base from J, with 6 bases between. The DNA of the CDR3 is TGTGCCAGCAGCTTACTAGGTGCCAAAAACATTCAGTACTTC. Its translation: CASSLLGAKNIQYF.

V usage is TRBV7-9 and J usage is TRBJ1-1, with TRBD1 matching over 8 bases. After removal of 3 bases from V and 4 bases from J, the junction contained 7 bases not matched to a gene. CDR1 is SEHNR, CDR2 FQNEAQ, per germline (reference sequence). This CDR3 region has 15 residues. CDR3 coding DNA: TGTGCCAGCAGCTTCACTCAGGGGGCGCGCACTGAAGCTTTCTTT. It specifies CASSFTQGARTEAFF.

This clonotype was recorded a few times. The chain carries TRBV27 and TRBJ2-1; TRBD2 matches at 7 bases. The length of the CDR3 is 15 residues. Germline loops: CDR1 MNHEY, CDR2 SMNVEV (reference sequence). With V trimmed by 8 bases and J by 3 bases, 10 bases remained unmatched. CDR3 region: CASLSTSQIYNEQFF. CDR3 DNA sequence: TGTGCCAGCCTCTCGACTAGCCAAATCTACAATGAGCAGTTCTTC.

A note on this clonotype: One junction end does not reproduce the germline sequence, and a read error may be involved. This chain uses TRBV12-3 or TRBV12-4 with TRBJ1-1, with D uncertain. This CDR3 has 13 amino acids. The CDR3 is CASSAQLNTEVFF. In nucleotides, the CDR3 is TGTGCCAGCAGTGCGCAGCTGAACACTGAAGTTTTCTTT.

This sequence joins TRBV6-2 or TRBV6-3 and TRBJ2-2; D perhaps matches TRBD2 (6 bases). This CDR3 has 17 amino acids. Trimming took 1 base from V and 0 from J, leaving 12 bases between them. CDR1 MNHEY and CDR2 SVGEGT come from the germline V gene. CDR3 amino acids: CASSYYRGGANTGELFF. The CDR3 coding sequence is TGTGCCAGCAGTTACTACCGCGGAGGGGCGAACACCGGGGAGCTGTTTTTT.

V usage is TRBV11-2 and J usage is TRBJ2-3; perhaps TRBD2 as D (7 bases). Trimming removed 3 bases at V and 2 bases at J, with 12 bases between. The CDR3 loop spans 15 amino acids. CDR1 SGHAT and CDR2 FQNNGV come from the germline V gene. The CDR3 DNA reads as TGTGCCAGCAGCTTGGGAGGGGGGGCCACAGATACGCAGTATTTT. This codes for CASSLGGGATDTQYF.

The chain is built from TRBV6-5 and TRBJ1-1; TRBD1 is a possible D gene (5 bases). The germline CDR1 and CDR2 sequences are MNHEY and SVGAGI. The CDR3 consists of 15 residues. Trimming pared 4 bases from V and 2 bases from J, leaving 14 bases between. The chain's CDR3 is CASSSSGWINTEAFF. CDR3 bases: TGTGCCAGCAGTTCGTCAGGGTGGATTAACACTGAAGCTTTCTTT.

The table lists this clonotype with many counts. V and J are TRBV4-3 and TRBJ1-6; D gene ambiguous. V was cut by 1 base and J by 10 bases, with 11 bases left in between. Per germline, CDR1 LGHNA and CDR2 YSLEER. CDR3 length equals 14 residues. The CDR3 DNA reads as TGCGCCAGCAGCCAAGTCGTCATGGGATCACCCCTCCACTTT. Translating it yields CASSQVVMGSPLHF.

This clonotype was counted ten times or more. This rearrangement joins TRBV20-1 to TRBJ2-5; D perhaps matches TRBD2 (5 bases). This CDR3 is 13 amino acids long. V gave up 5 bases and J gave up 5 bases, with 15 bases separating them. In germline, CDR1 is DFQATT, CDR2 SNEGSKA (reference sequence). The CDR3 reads CSAGSLGEETQYF. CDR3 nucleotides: TGCAGTGCTGGATCTCTTGGGGAGGAGACCCAGTACTTC.

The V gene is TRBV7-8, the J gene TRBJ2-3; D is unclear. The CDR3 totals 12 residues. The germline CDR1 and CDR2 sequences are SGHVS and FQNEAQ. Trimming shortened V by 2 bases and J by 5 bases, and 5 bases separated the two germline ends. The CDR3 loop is CASSLYLDTQYF. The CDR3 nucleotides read TGTGCCAGCAGCTTATACCTAGATACGCAGTATTTT.